Given below is one TCR beta chain in context. Its antigen is as yet unknown. The data are from a study of a mutant IDH1 vaccine in newly diagnosed glioma. The wider study: Prior therapy was radiotherapy, temozolomide, or both; most received both. Study-level points and caveats: Of the patients, roughly 95% had vaccine-induced immune responses.

This CDR3 is built from 15 residues. V lost 3 bases, J lost 9 bases, and 11 bases stayed unmatched. Germline loops: CDR1 LGHNA, CDR2 YNFKEQ. The repertoire was sequenced with immunoSEQ multiplex PCR; TCRdb's copy has only in-frame clones and lacks some. Here the sample spans over 40,000 clones, 85% to 90% being singletons. The time point is: week 35, safety follow-up. What each vaccine dose contained was 300 ug of mutant IDH1 20-mer peptide, accompanied by topical imiquimod. The receptor's source is a man aged 35 to 55 with glioma. The gene calls are TRBV4-2 and TRBJ1-5, with 7 bases lining up with TRBD1. The sequenced sample was PBMCs, obtained from a glioma patient whose treatment included an IDH1 peptide vaccine. The DNA of the CDR3 is TGTGCCAGCAGCCAGGCGACTCGGACAGGAGGGCCCCAGCATTTT. It codes for CASSQATRTGGPQHF.